This TCR beta chain is from a study of CD8+ T cells in alopecia areata. Study details: Tofacitinib continued for 6 to 18 months and was then withheld for 6 months. General study findings and limits: Greater clonality was observed in lesional scalp samples, especially alopecia totalis/universalis, versus normal scalp. Within the top 100, expanded CD8+ clones significantly decreased with tofacitinib, as did scalp clonality.

CDR3 size: 18 residues. The germline gives CDR1 SGHDT, CDR2 YYEEEE. Sample treatment: oral pan-JAK inhibitor, 5-10 mg twice daily. This clone was seen a few times. The antigen remains unidentified. Reverse transcription of extracted RNA yielded cDNA, which provided the sequencing template. Only in-frame clones appear in the TCRdb table, and some are missing; sequencing was by immunoSEQ multiplex PCR. Among tens of thousands of clones listed, about 45% were seen once. The chain has TRBV5-6 and TRBJ2-5, with 7 bases lining up with TRBD1. The DNA end favors TRBJ2-7, so the J call may be wrong. Sequenced material: CD8+ T cells sorted from blood, taken around week 36, from a patient treated with tofacitinib. This receptor was taken from a human donor with alopecia areata. CDR3 sequence reads: CASSPTTETGFATYEQYF. DNA for the CDR3: TGTGCCAGCAGCCCGACAACCGAGACAGGGTTCGCTACCTACGAGCAGTACTTC.